This T cell receptor beta chain is drawn from a study of prognosis after radiotherapy for stage I lung cancer. From germline, CDR1 is MDHEN and CDR2 SYDVKM. Trimming removed 2 bases at V and 3 bases at J, with 13 bases between. This CDR3 has 15 residues. Two-round multiplex PCR on genomic DNA was the method by which TCR beta CDR3 was amplified. Round-one PCR had primers specific to each TRBV and TRBJ gene. MiXCR, applied by TCRdb to the multiplex PCR reads, yields one record per CDR3 protein. The sample carries some 23,000 distinct CDR3 sequences, approximately 40% recorded once. The chain combines TRBV28 with TRBJ1-2, with D uncertain. The source was PBMCs, collected before or after stereotactic body radiation therapy (not recorded which). The source of this sequence is a donor over 45 with non-small cell lung cancer. The CDR3 region is CASSLTGDSYYGYTF. CDR3 coding DNA: TGTGCCAGCAGTTTAACGGGAGACTCATACTATGGCTACACCTTC.